The 15 T cell receptor beta chains below all came from one sample that was sequenced in a study of blood T cell repertoires in COVID-19. Sequenced by immunoSEQ multiplex PCR; TCRdb stores in-frame clones only, minus some. The repertoire consists of approximately 200,000 clones, with about 90% occurring once and the leading ten covering around 2.2%. Sequenced: peripheral blood. Source of these receptors: a woman aged 45 to 65 with acute or convalescent COVID-19.

The chain joins TRBV6-4 to TRBJ1-2; tentative D call: TRBD1 (5 bases). Germline lookup yields CDR1 MRHNA and CDR2 SNTAGT. The V gene lost 4 bases and the J gene lost 4 bases, with 16 bases spanning the gap. The CDR3 has 15 amino acids. CDR3 in amino acids: CASSADFSRGYGYTF. CDR3 coding DNA: TGTGCCAGCAGTGCCGATTTCTCAAGGGGCTATGGCTACACCTTC.

V gene TRBV5-6 combines with J gene TRBJ1-4, with 7 bases fitting TRBD1. V shed 5 bases and J 8 bases; nucleotides not matched to a gene: 12. The CDR3 is 15 residues long. Per the germline V gene, CDR1 is SGHDT and CDR2 is YYEEEE. CDR3 nucleotide sequence: TGTGCCAGCAGTCCTTGGGGACAGACGCGGGAAAAACTGTTTTTT. Translating gives CASSPWGQTREKLFF.

This clone was seen once. V gene TRBV18 combines with J gene TRBJ1-1; D may be TRBD1 (6 bases). V was cut by 3 bases and J by 4 bases, with 15 bases left in between. CDR1 and CDR2 from the germline V gene are KGHSH and LQKENI. The CDR3 loop spans 15 amino acids. This chain's CDR3 is CASSPGTGRVTEAFF. The DNA for the CDR3 is TGTGCCAGCTCACCGGGAACAGGGCGAGTCACTGAAGCTTTCTTT.

This clone has a single count. The rearrangement uses TRBV16 and TRBJ2-3, with D possibly matching TRBD2 (6 bases). The CDR3 length is 16 residues. Looked up from germline, CDR1 is KGHSY and CDR2 is FQNENV. Trimming took off 0 bases at V and 2 bases at J, with 12 bases between the two ends. CDR3 protein: CASSQSERGITDTQYF. CDR3 in DNA: TGTGCCAGCAGCCAATCGGAACGGGGGATCACAGATACGCAGTATTTT.

This clone was observed a single time. CDR3 coding DNA: TGTGCCAGCAGCCAAGGAACTAAGACAGGCTTAGATCAGCCCCAGCATTTT. Translating gives CASSQGTKTGLDQPQHF. The chain uses TRBV3-1 (or the pseudogene TRBV3-2) and TRBJ1-5, with D possibly being TRBD1 (6 bases). Germline values: CDR1 LGHDT, CDR2 YNNKEL (reference sequence). The CDR3 loop spans 17 amino acids. The V end lost 1 base, the J end lost 5 bases, and 18 bases lay between the germline ends.

The chain has TRBV29-1 and TRBJ2-3; possible D gene TRBD2, 5 bases. This CDR3 region has 12 residues. V dropped 3 bases and J dropped 3 bases, with 7 bases sitting between them. Germline-derived CDR1 and CDR2 are SQVTM and ANQGSEA. The CDR3 region has the DNA TGCAGCGTTGACGAGGGAACAGATACGCAGTATTTT. Amino acid sequence: CSVDEGTDTQYF.

This chain connects TRBV10-1 to TRBJ2-1; 12 bases line up with TRBD2. The CDR3 runs 16 residues. After removal of 0 bases from V and 7 bases from J, the junction contained 4 bases not matched to a gene. Per germline, CDR1 WNHNN and CDR2 SYGVQD (reference sequence). CDR3 in DNA: TGCGCCAGCAGTGAGTCGAAACTAGCGGGAGGAAATGAGCAGTTCTTC. Residues: CASSESKLAGGNEQFF.

The V gene is TRBV29-1, the J gene TRBJ2-3, with 7 bases that match TRBD2. V shed 4 bases, J shed 1 base, and the junction held 11 bases outside the gene matches. The CDR3 covers 16 residues. Germline lookup yields CDR1 SQVTM and CDR2 ANQGSEA. The CDR3 loop reads CSVASRAGRGTDTQYF. The CDR3 coding sequence is TGCAGCGTTGCCTCTCGAGCAGGGAGGGGCACAGATACGCAGTATTTT.

This rearrangement joins TRBV11-2 to TRBJ2-7, with TRBD2 identical over 9 bases. J was trimmed by 0 bases and V by 5 bases; bases with no gene match: 5. The CDR3 contains 15 residues. Germline CDR1 reads SGHAT; CDR2 reads FQNNGV. In DNA form, the CDR3 reads TGTGCCAGCAGCCCAACGACTAGCGGCTCCTACGAGCAGTACTTC. This translates into CASSPTTSGSYEQYF.

The rearrangement uses TRBV4-3 and TRBJ2-3; maybe TRBD2 (6 bases). Germline V gene lookup returns CDR1 LGHNA and CDR2 YSLEER. The germline V and J ends were trimmed by 5 bases and 3 bases, with 18 bases remaining between them. CDR3 size: 16 residues. The CDR3, as DNA: TGCGCCAGCAGCAAAGGGGCGGGACTTTTAACAGATACGCAGTATTTT. It specifies CASSKGAGLLTDTQYF.

The CDR3 DNA reads TGTGCCAGCAGCTTAGTTGGGGGGAAAACCTACAATGAGCAGTTCTTC. Encoded protein: CASSLVGGKTYNEQFF. J is TRBJ2-1 and V is TRBV11-3; a possible D gene is TRBD2 (6 bases). This CDR3 has 16 residues. Germline values: CDR1 SGHNT, CDR2 YENEEA. Trimming removed 1 base from V and 2 bases from J, with 12 bases in between.

The V and J genes are TRBV9 and TRBJ2-3; D might be TRBD1 (6 bases). From germline, CDR1 is SGDLS and CDR2 YYNGEE. The CDR3 loop spans 15 amino acids. The V and J ends lost 2 bases and 3 bases respectively, with 13 bases between them. The CDR3 coding sequence is TGTGCCAGCAGCGTGGAAGGACAGAAGACAGATACGCAGTATTTT. Translation gives CASSVEGQKTDTQYF. Together with reference TRBV9 and TRBJ2-3, the CDR3 gives the full variable domain: DSGVTQTPKHLITATGQRVTLRCSPRSGDLSVYWYQQSLDQGLQFLIQYYNGEERAKGNILERFSAQQFPDLHSELNLSSLELGDSALYFCASSVEGQKTDTQYFGPGTRLTVL.

The chain is built from TRBV9 and TRBJ2-2; 8 nucleotides align to TRBD2. CDR1 and CDR2 (germline): SGDLS, YYNGEE. This CDR3 is 16 amino acids long. V shed 1 base and J 2 bases; nucleotides not matched to a gene: 4. Written as DNA, the CDR3 is TGTGCCAGCAGCGTACGTAGCGGGGATAACACCGGGGAGCTGTTTTTT. It encodes CASSVRSGDNTGELFF.

V gene TRBV5-1 combines with J gene TRBJ2-1; TRBD2 agrees at 7 bases. Trimming at V came to 0 bases and at J to 5 bases, leaving 5 bases not matched to a gene. This CDR3 spans 15 amino acids. The V gene's germline CDR1 is SGHRS and CDR2 YFSETQ. This CDR3 reads CASSLGGTNNNEQFF. The CDR3 nucleotides are TGCGCCAGCAGCTTGGGGGGGACTAACAACAATGAGCAGTTCTTC.

The chain couples TRBV19 to TRBJ1-2; D uncertain. The CDR3 runs to 12 residues. Trimming shortened V by 10 bases and J by 8 bases, and 17 bases separated the two germline ends. Germline lookup yields CDR1 LNHDA and CDR2 SQIVND (reference sequence). The CDR3 loop reads CATQQWIQGYTF. DNA for the CDR3: TGTGCCACCCAACAGTGGATTCAGGGCTACACCTTC.